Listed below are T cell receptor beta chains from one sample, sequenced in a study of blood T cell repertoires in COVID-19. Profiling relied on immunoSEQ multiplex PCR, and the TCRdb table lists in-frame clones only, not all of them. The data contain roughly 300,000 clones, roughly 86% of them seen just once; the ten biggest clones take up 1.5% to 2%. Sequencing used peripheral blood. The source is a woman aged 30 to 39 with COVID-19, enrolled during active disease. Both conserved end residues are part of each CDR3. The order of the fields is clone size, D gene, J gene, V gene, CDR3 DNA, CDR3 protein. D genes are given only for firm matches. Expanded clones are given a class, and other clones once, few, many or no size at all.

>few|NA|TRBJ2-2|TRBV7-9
TGTGCCAGCAGCGATAGTACTAGCCACACCGGGGAGCTGTTTTTT
CASSDSTSHTGELFF
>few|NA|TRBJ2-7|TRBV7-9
TGTGCCAGCAGCCAACAGGACTACGAGCAGTACTTC
CASSQQDYEQYF
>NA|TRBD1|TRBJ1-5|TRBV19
TGTGCCAGTAGTAGCACAAGACAGGGGCCCGATCAGCCCCAGCATTTT
CASSSTRQGPDQPQHF
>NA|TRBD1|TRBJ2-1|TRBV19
TGTGCCAGTAGTACACAGGGGCCTTACAATGAGCAGTTCTTC
CASSTQGPYNEQFF
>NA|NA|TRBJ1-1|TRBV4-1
TGCGCCAGCAGCCGATCCGGACAGGAAGCTTTCTTT
CASSRSGQEAFF
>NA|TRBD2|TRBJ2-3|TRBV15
TGTGCCACCAGCAGAAGCGGGGGCTTAGATACGCAGTATTTT
CATSRSGGLDTQYF
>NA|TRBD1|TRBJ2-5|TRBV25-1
TGTGCCAGCAGGTTAGGGGGCGAAGAGACCCAGTACTTC
CASRLGGEETQYF
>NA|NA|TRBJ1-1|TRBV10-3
TGTGCCATCAGTGAGGCTGTTCGAGCGGAAGCTTTCTTT
CAISEAVRAEAFF
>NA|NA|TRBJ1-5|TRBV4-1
TGCGCCAGCAGCGCACAGGTTCTCAATCAGCCCCAGCATTTT
CASSAQVLNQPQHF
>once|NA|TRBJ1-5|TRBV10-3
TGTGCCATCAGTGCACAGGCGGCAAATCAGCCCCAGCATTTT
CAISAQAANQPQHF
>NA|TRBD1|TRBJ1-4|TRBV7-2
TGTGCCAGCAGCTCAGGACAGGGTAATGAAAAACTGTTTTTT
CASSSGQGNEKLFF
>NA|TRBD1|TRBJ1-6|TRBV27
TGTGCCAGCGGCGACAGGGGCCGTTCACCCCTCCACTTT
CASGDRGRSPLHF
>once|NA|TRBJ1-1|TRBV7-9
TGTGCCAGCAGCTTGCCTTCGGACTCCGAAGCTTTCTTT
CASSLPSDSEAFF
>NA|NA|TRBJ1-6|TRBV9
TGTGCCAGCAGCCGCACACCTAATTCACCCCTCCACTTT
CASSRTPNSPLHF
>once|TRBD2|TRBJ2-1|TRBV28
TGTGCCAGCAGCGCCCGGACTAGCGGGGGGAACAATGAGCAGTTCTTC
CASSARTSGGNNEQFF
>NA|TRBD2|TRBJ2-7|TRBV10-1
TGCGCCAGCCTCCCCGATGTAAGCGGGGGGTTTTACGAGCAGTACTTC
CASLPDVSGGFYEQYF
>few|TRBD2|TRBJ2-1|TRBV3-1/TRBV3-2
TGTGCCAGCAGCCGTCGGGGGGAATACAATGAGCAGTTCTTC
CASSRRGEYNEQFF
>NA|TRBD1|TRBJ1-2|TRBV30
TGTGCCTGGAGCCTTCCGGGACAGGGAAGGGGCTATGGCTACACCTTC
CAWSLPGQGRGYGYTF
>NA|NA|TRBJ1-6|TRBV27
TGTGCCAGCAGGCGGGCCTCCCTGTTACCCCTCCACTTT
CASRRASLLPLHF
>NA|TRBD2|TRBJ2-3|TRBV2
TGTGCCAGCGCAACGCCCCTAGCGGGGGGCACAGATACGCAGTATTTT
CASATPLAGGTDTQYF
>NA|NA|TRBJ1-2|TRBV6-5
TGTGCCAGCAGGGGTGGGGCAGGGGCCCCCCGTGGCTACACCTTC
CASRGGAGAPRGYTF
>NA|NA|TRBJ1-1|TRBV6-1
TGTGCCAGCAGTGAAGCGCAGGCAGGGAAGACTGAAGCTTTCTTT
CASSEAQAGKTEAFF
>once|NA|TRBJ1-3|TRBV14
TGTGCCAGCAGCCAAGGAGGTTACCACCTAACTGGAAACACCATATATTTT
CASSQGGYHLTGNTIYF
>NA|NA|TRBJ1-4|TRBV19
TGTGCCAGTAGTATCCAAAAGGGGCTGGCTAATGAAAAACTGTTTTTT
CASSIQKGLANEKLFF
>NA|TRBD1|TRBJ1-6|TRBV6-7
TGTGCCAGCAGTTACCACAGGACAGGCTCCTATAATTCACCCCTCCACTTT
CASSYHRTGSYNSPLHF
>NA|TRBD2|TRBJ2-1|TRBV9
TGTGCCAGCACCCAACTAGCGGACTCCTACAATGAGCAGTTCTTC
CASTQLADSYNEQFF
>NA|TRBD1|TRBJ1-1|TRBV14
TGTGCCAGCAGCCTTGACAGGGTCGGAGGCACTGAAGCTTTCTTT
CASSLDRVGGTEAFF
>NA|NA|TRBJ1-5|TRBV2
TGTGCCAGCAGTGAAGCCCTAAGTTTGGGCAATCAGCCCCAGCATTTT
CASSEALSLGNQPQHF
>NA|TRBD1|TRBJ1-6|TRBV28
TGTGCCAGCAGGTCTTCCGTGGGACAGGGATCCTATAATTCACCCCTCCACTTT
CASRSSVGQGSYNSPLHF
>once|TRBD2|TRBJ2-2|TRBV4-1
TGCGCCAGCAGCCTATCGCCGGGCGGGGGTAACACCGGGGAGCTGTTTTTT
CASSLSPGGGNTGELFF
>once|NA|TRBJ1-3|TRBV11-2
TGTGCCAGCAGCTTCCAGGCGGAGGTCGGAAACACCATATATTTT
CASSFQAEVGNTIYF
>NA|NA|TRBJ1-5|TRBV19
TGTGCCAGTAGTATAGCGCAGGGTAGCAATCAGCCCCAGCATTTT
CASSIAQGSNQPQHF
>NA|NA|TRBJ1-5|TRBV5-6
TGTGCCAGCAGCTTGAGTCAAGGGGAAGATCAGCCCCAGCATTTT
CASSLSQGEDQPQHF
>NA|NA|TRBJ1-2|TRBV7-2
TGTGCCAGCAGCATCACCGGGACACTTGGGGGCTACACCTTC
CASSITGTLGGYTF
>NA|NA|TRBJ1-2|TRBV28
TGTGCCAGCAGTTTTAACACGAACTATGGCTACACCTTC
CASSFNTNYGYTF
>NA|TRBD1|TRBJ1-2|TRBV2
TGTGCCATCAGGGACAGTACTAACTATGGCTACACCTTC
CAIRDSTNYGYTF
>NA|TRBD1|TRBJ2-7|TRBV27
TGTGCCAGCAGTTTATCGTACAGGGGTGGCACCTACGAGCAGTACTTC
CASSLSYRGGTYEQYF
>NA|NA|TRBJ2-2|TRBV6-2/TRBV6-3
TGTGCCAGCAGTTTTTTGAGAAACACCGGGGAGCTGTTTTTT
CASSFLRNTGELFF
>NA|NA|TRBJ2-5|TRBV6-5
TGTGCCAGCAGGCATGCCGGGGAGCAAGAGACCCAGTACTTC
CASRHAGEQETQYF